This T cell receptor (beta chain) was found in a study of cytomegalovirus exposure and HLA in healthy donors. The CDR3 runs to 13 residues. CDR1 and CDR2 from the germline V gene are ENHRY and SYGVKD. The V end lost 3 bases, the J end lost 6 bases, and 9 bases lay between the germline ends. About this clone itself: Its target is not known.

A multiplex PCR was run with 60 Vbeta primers and 13 Jbeta primers. The table came from immunoSEQ multiplex PCR; TCRdb's copy has only in-frame clones and leaves some out. The table has around 300,000 clones, just under 85% seen once; the top ten hold roughly 2%. Findings and limits, study-wide: The study flagged about 150 TCR beta chains as cytomegalovirus-associated.

This chain links TRBV10-3 with TRBJ1-5, with D perhaps matching TRBD1 (5 bases). This TCR came from a woman between 40 and 55 years old in good health and CMV-seropositive. Sequencing input: PBMCs. DNA for the CDR3: TGTGCCATCAGTGAACAGGCTGGTCAGCCCCAGCATTTT. Amino acid sequence: CAISEQAGQPQHF.